The source of this T cell receptor beta chain is a study of vaccination and CD4 T cells after COVID-19. Study-level background: Overlapping spike pools from SARS-CoV-2 and HCoV-NL63, HCoV-OC43 and HCoV-229E served as culture stimuli. Study observations and caveats: Within the convalescent patients, spike mono-reactivity was found in 304 of 307 vaccine-specific clones.

Oncomine TCR Beta short-read sequencing was applied to DNA from cultured CD4+ T cells. Each CDR3 protein gets one entry after TCRdb re-called the PCR reads with MiXCR. The table shows fewer than 30,000 distinct CDR3 sequences, with approximately 41% occurring only once. About this clonotype: Its target is not known.

Time point meaning: late sampling 161 to 241 days after vaccination in a few convalescent patients. Specified treatment: approximately nine-day PBMC culture with coronavirus spike peptide pools or control peptides (ViraFEST assay). V was shortened by 2 bases and J by 5 bases, with 9 bases between the two germline ends. Germline CDR1 and CDR2: GTSNPN and SVGIG (reference sequence). The CDR3 runs 12 residues. The receptor was derived from a human donor who had recovered from COVID-19. The genes are TRBV30 and TRBJ2-5, with D unclear. Specimen: CD4+ T cells from blood, cultured in vitro, collected about 7 months after SARS-CoV-2 vaccination. This CDR3 reads CAWSMGWETQYF. DNA of the CDR3: TGTGCCTGGAGTATGGGGTGGGAGACCCAGTACTTC.